The next 3 T cell receptor beta chains were all read from a single sample in a study of cytomegalovirus exposure and HLA in healthy donors. Assay: immunoSEQ multiplex PCR; the TCRdb copy retains only in-frame clones and omits some. Of about 82,000 clones in the sample, 85% to 95% were seen once. Material for sequencing was PBMCs. These receptors came from a woman between 18 and 29 years old in good health and CMV-seronegative.

The chain recombines TRBV2 with TRBJ1-2; a weak D match, TRBD1 (6 bases). V was trimmed by 1 base and J by 5 bases, leaving 14 bases between them. The CDR3 is 15 residues long. Germline CDR1 SNHLY, CDR2 FYNNEI. CDR3 sequence reads: CASSEDPGGGYGYTF. CDR3 DNA sequence: TGTGCCAGCAGTGAAGACCCGGGGGGCGGGTATGGCTACACCTTC.

This clone was seen a handful of times. The chain links TRBV18 to TRBJ1-6; no firm D call. The ends were cut back, 6 bases at V and 10 bases at J, with 16 bases in the middle. Germline CDR1 is KGHSH and CDR2 is LQKENI. The length of the CDR3 is 14 residues. The CDR3 sequence is CASSPRRTGSPLHF. In DNA form, the CDR3 reads TGTGCCAGCTCCCCTCGGAGGACTGGGTCACCCCTCCACTTT.

The chain is built from TRBV7-2 and TRBJ2-7, with 9 nucleotides matching TRBD2. The germline V gene encodes CDR1 SGHTA and CDR2 FQGNSA. V lost 0 bases and J lost 2; bases outside the gene matches: 8. The CDR3 runs to 17 residues. The CDR3 region has the DNA TGTGCCAGCAGCTTAGCTCACGGACTAGCGACCGCCTACGAGCAGTACTTC. Translating gives CASSLAHGLATAYEQYF.